Below, 19 T cell receptor beta chains from the same sample are listed, as sequenced in a study of T cells after yellow fever vaccination. TCRdb re-analysed the 5' RACE reads in MiXCR, keeping a single row per CDR3 protein. The table records 250,000 to 350,000 distinct CDR3 sequences, around 7% of them present only once. The specimen comprised PBMCs, sampled around 45 days after the first yellow fever vaccination. The source is a man aged 18-30 years who received the YFV17D yellow fever vaccine.

There are many counts of this clonotype. The genes are TRBV12-3 or TRBV12-4 and TRBJ2-7, with TRBD1 identical over 8 bases. The CDR3 spans 12 residues. V trimming: 5 bases; J trimming: 12 bases; junction bases outside the gene matches: 9. The CDR3 region is CASSQRTGMRYF. Here the CDR3 DNA reads TGTGCCAGCAGTCAACGGACAGGGATGAGGTACTTC.

This clonotype was seen more than once but under ten times. The chain couples TRBV20-1 to TRBJ1-6; 9 bases match TRBD1. Germline assignment: CDR1 DFQATT and CDR2 SNEGSKA (reference sequence). The CDR3 has 17 amino acids. The junction had 17 bases not matched to a gene; V was cut back by 8 bases and J by 6 bases. CDR3 coding DNA: TGCAGTACAAAACTCACCGGGACAGGGAATGCTAATTCACCCCTCCACTTT. Protein product: CSTKLTGTGNANSPLHF.

This chain uses TRBV5-1 with TRBJ2-7; 10 nucleotides agree with TRBD1. V shed 4 bases and J 1 base; nucleotides not matched to a gene: 17. CDR1 is SGHRS, CDR2 YFSETQ, per germline. The CDR3 is 19 amino acids. CDR3 nucleotide sequence: TGCGCCAGCAGCGTGACGACAGGGGGCTTGGATAGCGCGTCCTACGAGCAGTACTTC. It yields the protein CASSVTTGGLDSASYEQYF.

This chain links TRBV5-4 with TRBJ2-7; a weak D match, TRBD1 (6 bases). V lost 0 bases, J lost 3 bases, and 13 bases lay in between. The CDR3 extends over 15 amino acids. Per germline, CDR1 SGHNT and CDR2 YYREEE (reference sequence). DNA of the CDR3: TGTGCCAGCAGCTTGGAGGGCCAGGGGCACTACGAGCAGTACGTC. This gives the protein CASSLEGQGHYEQYV.

A few counts support this clonotype. This chain joins TRBV7-9 and TRBJ1-1; D remains unclear. The CDR3 runs to 14 residues. V was pared by 1 base and J by 7 bases, with 13 bases between. In germline, CDR1 is SEHNR, CDR2 FQNEAQ (reference sequence). The CDR3 DNA reads TGTGCCAGCAGCTTAGATGGGAGCGGATATGAAGCTTTCTTT. Protein: CASSLDGSGYEAFF.

This clonotype showed up just a few times. This chain connects TRBV7-9 to TRBJ2-1, with 14 positions matching TRBD2. The CDR3 extends over 15 amino acids. The J segment lost 10 bases and the V segment lost 4 bases, leaving 6 bases of the junction unmatched. Germline V lookup: CDR1 SEHNR, CDR2 FQNEAQ (reference sequence). This CDR3 is CASSSRLAGGQEQFF. The CDR3 DNA sequence: TGTGCCAGCAGCTCCCGACTAGCGGGGGGGCAGGAGCAGTTCTTC.

This clonotype was observed at least ten times. This chain joins TRBV5-1 and TRBJ2-1, with D perhaps TRBD1 (5 bases). Germline CDR1 SGHRS, CDR2 YFSETQ. Trimming removed 4 bases at V and 4 bases at J, with 15 bases between. The CDR3 is made up of 15 amino acids. CDR3 nucleotide sequence: TGCGCCAGCAGCCTGCAGGGTTCTCCTTACAATGAGCAGTTCTTC. This translates into CASSLQGSPYNEQFF.

The chain carries TRBV25-1 and TRBJ2-5, with D hard to call. Trimming left V 5 bases short and J 0 bases short, with 10 bases between. This CDR3 contains 14 residues. Germline CDR1 MGHDK, CDR2 SYGVNS. The CDR3 reads CASSRSQYQETQYF. The DNA for the CDR3 is TGTGCCAGCAGTAGGTCCCAGTACCAAGAGACCCAGTACTTC.

This clonotype was observed a handful of times. V and J are TRBV20-1 and TRBJ2-7, with a tentative D call TRBD2 (5 bases). CDR3 length: 11 residues. Trimming took 0 bases from V and 12 from J, leaving 12 bases between them. Looked up from germline, CDR1 is DFQATT and CDR2 is SNEGSKA (reference sequence). The CDR3 region is CSARDNGEWYF. CDR3 nucleotide sequence: TGCAGTGCTAGAGATAATGGGGAGTGGTACTTC.

This clonotype appeared a few times. The CDR3 here is CSARDLWTNLNYGYTF. Written as DNA, the CDR3 is TGCAGTGCTAGAGATTTGTGGACGAACCTAAACTATGGCTACACCTTC. This rearrangement joins TRBV20-1 to TRBJ1-2; D call uncertain. The V gene's germline CDR1 is DFQATT and CDR2 SNEGSKA (reference sequence). The CDR3 length is 16 residues. The ends were cut back, 0 bases at V and 2 bases at J, with 16 bases in the middle.

This clonotype was observed at least ten times. The chain recombines TRBV7-2 with TRBJ2-3; 8 nucleotides match TRBD1. Looked up from germline, CDR1 is SGHTA and CDR2 is FQGNSA. This CDR3 has 15 residues. V lost 5 bases, J lost 0 bases, and 4 bases stayed unmatched. The CDR3 nucleotides read TGTGCCAGCAGCCCCGGACAGGGAAGCACAGATACGCAGTATTTT. This translates into CASSPGQGSTDTQYF.

This clonotype has only a few counts. The chain has TRBV3-1 and TRBJ2-7, with 9 bases matching TRBD1. The length of the CDR3 is 16 residues. J lost 4 bases, V lost 3 bases, and 10 bases had no gene match. From germline, CDR1 is LGHDT and CDR2 YNNKEL (reference sequence). The CDR3 DNA reads TGTGCCAGCAGCCAGACCAGAGAGGGACAGGGATACGAGCAGTACTTC. Amino acid sequence: CASSQTREGQGYEQYF.

This clonotype was counted only a few times. CDR3 DNA sequence: TGTGCCAGCAGTGACCGCAGGGGGCGCGTCTACGAGCAGTACTTC. This translates into CASSDRRGRVYEQYF. The chain combines TRBV2 with TRBJ2-7; 8 bases fit TRBD1. Trimming took 3 bases from V and 3 from J; bases not matched to a gene: 7. This CDR3 has 15 amino acids. Germline CDR1 SNHLY, CDR2 FYNNEI.

The table lists this clonotype with a few counts. This rearrangement joins TRBV5-1 to TRBJ2-3; TRBD2 agrees at 13 bases. From germline, CDR1 is SGHRS and CDR2 YFSETQ. There are 18 residues in the CDR3. V shed 4 bases and J 3 bases; nucleotides not matched to a gene: 11. This CDR3 reads CASSPKRPGLAGTDTQYF. CDR3 nucleotide sequence: TGCGCCAGCAGCCCGAAGAGACCGGGACTAGCGGGGACAGATACGCAGTATTTT. Combining the CDR3 with reference TRBV5-1 and TRBJ2-3 gives the whole variable domain KAGVTQTPRYLIKTRGQQVTLSCSPISGHRSVSWYQQTPGQGLQFLFEYFSETQRNKGNFPGRFSGRQFSNSRSEMNVSTLELGDSALYLCASSPKRPGLAGTDTQYFGPGTRLTVL.

J is TRBJ2-3 and V is TRBV28, with a tentative D call TRBD2 (6 bases). Germline CDR1 MDHEN, CDR2 SYDVKM. CDR3 length equals 14 residues. Trimming left V 1 base short and J 4 bases short, with 9 bases between. The CDR3 loop reads CASSLLGEADTQYF. The CDR3 region has the DNA TGTGCCAGCAGTTTATTAGGGGAGGCAGATACGCAGTATTTT.

The V and J genes are TRBV2 and TRBJ2-3; a weak D match, TRBD2 (5 bases). Germline V gene lookup returns CDR1 SNHLY and CDR2 FYNNEI. CDR3 length: 13 amino acids. Deletions cut 4 bases from V and 10 bases from J, with 15 bases between. The CDR3 region has the DNA TGTGCCAGCAGTGTAGGACGGGTGGGAGCGCAGTATTTT. Translating gives CASSVGRVGAQYF.

The rearrangement joins TRBV7-2 to TRBJ1-5; 7 bases line up with TRBD1. The CDR3 contains 15 residues. Germline loops: CDR1 SGHTA, CDR2 FQGNSA. V lost 4 bases, J lost 3 bases, and 6 bases stayed unmatched. The CDR3 loop reads CASSSGGRDNQPQHF. CDR3 DNA sequence: TGTGCCAGCAGCTCAGGGGGACGGGACAATCAGCCCCAGCATTTT.

The chain has TRBV7-2 and TRBJ2-3; 12 bases line up with TRBD2. The CDR3 loop spans 15 amino acids. Per the germline V gene, CDR1 is SGHTA and CDR2 is FQGNSA. Germline trimming cut 3 bases from V and 3 bases from J; bases unmatched to any gene: 1. The CDR3: CASSFGLAGTDTQYF. The CDR3 bases are TGTGCCAGCAGCTTTGGACTAGCGGGGACAGATACGCAGTATTTT.

This clonotype was recorded at least ten times. V and J are TRBV7-2 and TRBJ2-4; 7 bases agree with TRBD1. Germline trimming cut 5 bases from V and 2 bases from J; bases unmatched to any gene: 6. The length of the CDR3 is 15 residues. Germline V CDR1 and CDR2: SGHTA, FQGNSA. The CDR3 reads CASSLGGSTKNIQYF. DNA of the CDR3: TGTGCCAGCAGCCTAGGGGGCAGTACCAAAAACATTCAGTACTTC.